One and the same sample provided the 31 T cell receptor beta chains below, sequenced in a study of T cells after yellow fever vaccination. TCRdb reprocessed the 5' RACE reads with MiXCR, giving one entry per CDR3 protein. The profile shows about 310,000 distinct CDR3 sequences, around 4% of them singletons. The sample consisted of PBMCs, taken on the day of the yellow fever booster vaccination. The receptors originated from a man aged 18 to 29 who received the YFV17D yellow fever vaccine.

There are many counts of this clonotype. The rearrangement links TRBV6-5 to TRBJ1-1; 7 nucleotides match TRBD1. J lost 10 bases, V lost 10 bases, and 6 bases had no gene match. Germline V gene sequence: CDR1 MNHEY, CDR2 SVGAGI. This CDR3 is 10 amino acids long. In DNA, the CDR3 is TGTGCCACCGGGCAGGGGGTAGCTTTCTTT. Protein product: CATGQGVAFF.

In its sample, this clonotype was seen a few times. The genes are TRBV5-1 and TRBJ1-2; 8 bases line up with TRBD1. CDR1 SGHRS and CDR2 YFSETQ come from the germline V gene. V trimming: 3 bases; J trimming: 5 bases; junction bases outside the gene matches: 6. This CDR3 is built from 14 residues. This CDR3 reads CASSSDRVRYGYTF. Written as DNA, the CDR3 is TGCGCCAGCAGCTCGGACAGGGTTAGGTATGGCTACACCTTC.

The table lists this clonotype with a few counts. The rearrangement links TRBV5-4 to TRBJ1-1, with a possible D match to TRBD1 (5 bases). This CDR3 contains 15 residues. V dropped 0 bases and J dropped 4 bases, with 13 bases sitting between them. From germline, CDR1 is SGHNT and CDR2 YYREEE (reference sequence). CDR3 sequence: CASSLAAGSFTEAFF. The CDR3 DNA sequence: TGTGCCAGCAGCTTGGCGGCAGGGAGTTTCACTGAAGCTTTCTTT. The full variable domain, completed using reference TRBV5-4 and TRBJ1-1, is ETGVTQSPTHLIKTRGQQVTLRCSSQSGHNTVSWYQQALGQGPQFIFQYYREEENGRGNFPPRFSGLQFPNYSSELNVNALELDDSALYLCASSLAAGSFTEAFFGQGTRLTVV.

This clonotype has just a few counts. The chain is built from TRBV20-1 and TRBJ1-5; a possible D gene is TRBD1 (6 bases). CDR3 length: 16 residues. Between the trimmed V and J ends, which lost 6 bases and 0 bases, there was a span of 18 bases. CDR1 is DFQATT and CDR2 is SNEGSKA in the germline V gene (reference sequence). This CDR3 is CSALGGSTYSNQPQHF. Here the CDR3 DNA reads TGCAGTGCCTTGGGGGGCAGCACTTATAGCAATCAGCCCCAGCATTTT.

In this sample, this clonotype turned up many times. The CDR3 protein is CASSIRQGAYNEQFF. The CDR3 DNA sequence: TGCGCCAGCAGCATAAGACAGGGGGCTTACAATGAGCAGTTCTTC. V and J are TRBV5-1 and TRBJ2-1, with 10 bases identical to TRBD1. CDR3 length equals 15 residues. V lost 4 bases to trimming and J lost 4 bases; unmatched junction nucleotides: 5. Germline loops: CDR1 SGHRS, CDR2 YFSETQ.

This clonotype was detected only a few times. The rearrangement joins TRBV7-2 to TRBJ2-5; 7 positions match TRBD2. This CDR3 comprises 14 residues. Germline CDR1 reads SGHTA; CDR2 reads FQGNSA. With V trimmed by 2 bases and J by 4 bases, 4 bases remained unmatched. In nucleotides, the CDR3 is TGTGCCAGCAGCTTAATCGGGGGGTCAGAGACCCAGTACTTC. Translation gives CASSLIGGSETQYF. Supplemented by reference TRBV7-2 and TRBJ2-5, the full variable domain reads GAGVSQSPSNKVTEKGKDVELRCDPISGHTALYWYRQSLGQGLEFLIYFQGNSAPDKSGLPSDRFSAERTGGSVSTLTIQRTQQEDSAVYLCASSLIGGSETQYFGPGTRLLVL.

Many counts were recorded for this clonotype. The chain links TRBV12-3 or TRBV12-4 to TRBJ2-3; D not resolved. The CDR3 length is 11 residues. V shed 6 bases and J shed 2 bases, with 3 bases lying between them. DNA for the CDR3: TGTGCCAGCAGAAACACAGATACGCAGTATTTT. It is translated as CASRNTDTQYF.

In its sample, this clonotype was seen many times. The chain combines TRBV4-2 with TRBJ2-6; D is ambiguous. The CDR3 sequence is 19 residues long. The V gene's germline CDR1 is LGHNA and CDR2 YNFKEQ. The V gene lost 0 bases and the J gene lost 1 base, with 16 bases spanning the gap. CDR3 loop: CASSQDETISTSGANVLTF. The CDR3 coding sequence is TGTGCCAGCAGCCAAGACGAAACCATATCGACATCTGGGGCCAACGTCCTGACTTTC.

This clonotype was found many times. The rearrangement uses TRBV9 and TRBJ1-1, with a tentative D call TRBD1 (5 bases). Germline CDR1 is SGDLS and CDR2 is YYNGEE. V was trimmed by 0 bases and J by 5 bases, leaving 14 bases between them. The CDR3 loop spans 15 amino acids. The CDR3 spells CASSVGQGVGTEAFF. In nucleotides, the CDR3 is TGTGCCAGCAGCGTAGGGCAGGGCGTGGGGACTGAAGCTTTCTTT.

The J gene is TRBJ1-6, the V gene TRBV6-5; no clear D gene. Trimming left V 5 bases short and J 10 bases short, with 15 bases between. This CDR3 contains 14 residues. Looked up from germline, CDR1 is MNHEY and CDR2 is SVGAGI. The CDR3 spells CASSREARWSPLHF. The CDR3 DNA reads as TGTGCCAGCAGTCGAGAGGCCCGCTGGTCACCCCTCCACTTT.

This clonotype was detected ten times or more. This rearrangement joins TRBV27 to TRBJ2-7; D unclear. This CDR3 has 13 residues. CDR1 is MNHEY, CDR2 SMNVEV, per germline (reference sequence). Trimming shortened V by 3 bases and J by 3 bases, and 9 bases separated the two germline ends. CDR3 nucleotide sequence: TGTGCCAGCAGTTTCACAGCTAGCTACGAGCAGTACGTC. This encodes CASSFTASYEQYV.

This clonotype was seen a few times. The DNA for the CDR3 is TGTGCCAGCAGGGGTGTAAACACCGGGGAGCTGTTTTTT. Translated: CASRGVNTGELFF. This chain links TRBV2 with TRBJ2-2; no clear D gene. This CDR3 region has 13 residues. The V gene lost 6 bases and the J gene lost 2 bases, with 7 bases spanning the gap. Germline assignment: CDR1 SNHLY and CDR2 FYNNEI.

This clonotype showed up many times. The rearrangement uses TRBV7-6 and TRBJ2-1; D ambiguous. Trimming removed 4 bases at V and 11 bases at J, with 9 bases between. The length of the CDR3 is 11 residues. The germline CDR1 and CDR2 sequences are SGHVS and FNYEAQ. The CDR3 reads CASSSPGQQFF. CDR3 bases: TGTGCCAGCAGCTCGCCCGGCCAGCAGTTCTTC. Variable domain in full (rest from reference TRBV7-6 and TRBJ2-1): GAGVSQSPRYKVTKRGQDVALRCDPISGHVSLYWYRQALGQGPEFLTYFNYEAQQDKSGLPNDRFSAERPEGSISTLTIQRTEQRDSAMYRCASSSPGQQFFGPGTRLTVL.

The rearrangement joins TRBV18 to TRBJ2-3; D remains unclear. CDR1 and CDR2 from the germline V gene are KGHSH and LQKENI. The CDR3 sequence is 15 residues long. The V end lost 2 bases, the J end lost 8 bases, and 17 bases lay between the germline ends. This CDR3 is CASSPGSSYVGTQYF. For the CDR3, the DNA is TGTGCCAGCTCACCAGGATCTAGTTATGTTGGTACGCAGTATTTT.

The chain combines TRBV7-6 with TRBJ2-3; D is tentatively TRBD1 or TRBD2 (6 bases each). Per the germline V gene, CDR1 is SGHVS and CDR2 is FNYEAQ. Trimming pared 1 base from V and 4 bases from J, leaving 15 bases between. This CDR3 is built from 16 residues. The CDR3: CASSLGGAGVADTQYF. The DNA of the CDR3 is TGTGCCAGCAGCTTAGGGGGGGCCGGGGTCGCAGATACGCAGTATTTT.

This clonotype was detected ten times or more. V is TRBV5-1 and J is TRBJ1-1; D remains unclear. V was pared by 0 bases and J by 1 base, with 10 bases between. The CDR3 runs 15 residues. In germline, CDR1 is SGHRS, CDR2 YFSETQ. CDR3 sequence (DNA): TGCGCCAGCAGCTTGGCCAACCCACGGAACACTGAAGCTTTCTTT. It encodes CASSLANPRNTEAFF.

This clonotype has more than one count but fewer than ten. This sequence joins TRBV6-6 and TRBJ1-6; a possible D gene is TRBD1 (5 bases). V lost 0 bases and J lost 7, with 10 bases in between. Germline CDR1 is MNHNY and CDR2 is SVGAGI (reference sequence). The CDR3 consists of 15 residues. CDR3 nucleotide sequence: TGTGCCAGCAGTTACTCAGGGGTTCACAATTCACCCCTCCACTTT. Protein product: CASSYSGVHNSPLHF.

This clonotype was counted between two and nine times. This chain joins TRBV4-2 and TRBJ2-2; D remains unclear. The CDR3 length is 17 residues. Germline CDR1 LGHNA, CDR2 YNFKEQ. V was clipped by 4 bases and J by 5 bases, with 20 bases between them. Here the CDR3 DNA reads TGTGCCAGCAGCCCCCTCACCCGGGCGGACGCGACCGGGGAGCTGTTTTTT. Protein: CASSPLTRADATGELFF.

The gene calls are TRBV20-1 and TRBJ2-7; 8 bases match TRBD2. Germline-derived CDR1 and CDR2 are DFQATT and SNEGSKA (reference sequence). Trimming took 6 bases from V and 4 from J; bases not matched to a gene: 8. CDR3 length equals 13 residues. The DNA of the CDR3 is TGCAGTGCCGAGGGCGGGGGGAATTACGAGCAGTACGTC. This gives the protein CSAEGGGNYEQYV.

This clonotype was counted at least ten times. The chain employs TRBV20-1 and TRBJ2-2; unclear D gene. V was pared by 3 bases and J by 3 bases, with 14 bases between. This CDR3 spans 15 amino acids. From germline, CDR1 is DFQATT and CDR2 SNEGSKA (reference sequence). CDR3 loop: CSARGLVGDTGELFF. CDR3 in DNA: TGCAGTGCTAGGGGTCTGGTGGGTGACACCGGGGAGCTGTTTTTT.

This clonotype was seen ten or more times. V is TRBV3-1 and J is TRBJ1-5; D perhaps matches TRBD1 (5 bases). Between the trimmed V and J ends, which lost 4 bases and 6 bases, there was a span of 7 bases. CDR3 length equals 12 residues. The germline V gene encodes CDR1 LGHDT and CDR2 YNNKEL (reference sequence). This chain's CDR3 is CASSLQGQPQHF. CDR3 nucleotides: TGTGCCAGCAGCCTTCAGGGTCAGCCCCAGCATTTT.

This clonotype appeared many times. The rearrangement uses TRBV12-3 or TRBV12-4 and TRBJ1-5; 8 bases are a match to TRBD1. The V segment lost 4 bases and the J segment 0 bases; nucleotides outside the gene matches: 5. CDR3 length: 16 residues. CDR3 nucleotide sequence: TGTGCCAGCAGTTCTCGGACAGGGAATAGCAATCAGCCCCAGCATTTT. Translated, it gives CASSSRTGNSNQPQHF.

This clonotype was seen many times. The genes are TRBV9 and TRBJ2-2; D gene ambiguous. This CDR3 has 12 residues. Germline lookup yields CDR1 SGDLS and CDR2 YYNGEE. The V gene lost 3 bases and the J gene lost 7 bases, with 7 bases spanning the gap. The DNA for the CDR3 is TGTGCCAGCAGCGATTCGGTCGGGGAGCTGTTTTTT. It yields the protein CASSDSVGELFF.

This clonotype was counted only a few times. The CDR3 DNA follows: TGTGCCAGCAGCTTCGCCAGATCTGAAGCTTTCTTT. Translating gives CASSFARSEAFF. The chain joins TRBV7-9 to TRBJ1-1; D gene uncertain. The CDR3 is made up of 12 amino acids. Trimming took 3 bases from V and 6 from J, leaving 8 bases between them. Germline values: CDR1 SEHNR, CDR2 FQNEAQ (reference sequence).

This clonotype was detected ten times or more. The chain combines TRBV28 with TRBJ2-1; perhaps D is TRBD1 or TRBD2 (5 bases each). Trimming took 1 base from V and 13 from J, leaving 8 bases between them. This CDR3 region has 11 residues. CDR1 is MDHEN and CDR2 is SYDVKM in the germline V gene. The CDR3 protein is CASSLLGDQFF. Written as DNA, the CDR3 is TGTGCCAGCAGTTTATTAGGGGACCAGTTCTTC. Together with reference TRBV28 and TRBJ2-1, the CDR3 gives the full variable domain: DVKVTQSSRYLVKRTGEKVFLECVQDMDHENMFWYRQDPGLGLRLIYFSYDVKMKEKGDIPEGYSVSREKKERFSLILESASTNQTSMYLCASSLLGDQFFGPGTRLTVL.

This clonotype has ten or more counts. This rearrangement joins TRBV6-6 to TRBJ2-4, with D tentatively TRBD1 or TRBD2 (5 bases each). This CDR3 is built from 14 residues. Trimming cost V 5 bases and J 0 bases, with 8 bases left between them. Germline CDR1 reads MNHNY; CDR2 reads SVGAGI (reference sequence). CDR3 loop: CASSGGLAKNIQYF. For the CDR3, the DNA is TGTGCCAGCAGTGGGGGTCTAGCCAAAAACATTCAGTACTTC.

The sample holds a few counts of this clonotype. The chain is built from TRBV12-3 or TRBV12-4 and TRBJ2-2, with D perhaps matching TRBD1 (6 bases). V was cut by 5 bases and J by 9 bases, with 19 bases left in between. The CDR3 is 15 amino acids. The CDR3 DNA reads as TGTGCCAGCAGTCTGCTGACAGGAGGCGTCCGGGAGCTGTTTTTT. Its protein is CASSLLTGGVRELFF.

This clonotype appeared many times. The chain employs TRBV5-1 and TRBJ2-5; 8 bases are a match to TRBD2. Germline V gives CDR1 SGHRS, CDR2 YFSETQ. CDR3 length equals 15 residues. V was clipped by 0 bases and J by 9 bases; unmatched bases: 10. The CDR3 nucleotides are TGCGCCAGCAGCTTGGGCGGGAGGTCCATCGGGGCCCAGTACTTC. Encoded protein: CASSLGGRSIGAQYF.

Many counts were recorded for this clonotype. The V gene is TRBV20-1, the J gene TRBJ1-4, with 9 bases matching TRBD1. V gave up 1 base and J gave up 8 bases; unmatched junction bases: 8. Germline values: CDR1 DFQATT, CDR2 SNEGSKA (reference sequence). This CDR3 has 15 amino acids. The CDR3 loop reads CSARGDGTGREKLFF. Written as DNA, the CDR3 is TGCAGTGCTAGAGGAGACGGGACAGGGCGGGAAAAACTGTTTTTT.

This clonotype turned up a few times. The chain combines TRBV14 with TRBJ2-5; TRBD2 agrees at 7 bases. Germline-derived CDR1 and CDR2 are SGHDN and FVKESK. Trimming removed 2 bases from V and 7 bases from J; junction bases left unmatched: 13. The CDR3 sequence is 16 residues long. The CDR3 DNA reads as TGTGCCAGCAGCCAATCAGGCGGGGGAGCCGGGCGGACCCAGTACTTC. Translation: CASSQSGGGAGRTQYF.

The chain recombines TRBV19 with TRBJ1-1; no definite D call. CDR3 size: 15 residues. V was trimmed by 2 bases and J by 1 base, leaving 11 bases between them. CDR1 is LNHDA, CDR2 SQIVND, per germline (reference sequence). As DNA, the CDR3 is TGTGCCAGTAGTATATTGTCCCTGGGGAACACTGAAGCTTTCTTT. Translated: CASSILSLGNTEAFF.